These T cell receptor beta chains were read from a single sample in a study of blood T cell repertoires in COVID-19. The repertoire was sequenced with immunoSEQ multiplex PCR; TCRdb's copy has only in-frame clones and lacks some. The table shows about 200,000 clones, with approximately 82% occurring only once. Sample: PBMCs or T cells enriched from blood (not recorded which). The origin of the receptors is a man in his forties who had recovered from COVID-19. Each CDR3 is given with its conserved first and last residue. The D gene is left open where the match is weak. A clone size is listed for some rows: how often the clone was seen (once, few, many), or a class if it is expanded.

D	V	J	size	CDR3	DNA
-	TRBV5-1	TRBJ2-2	-	CASSLGTAANTGELFF	TGCGCCAGCAGCTTAGGTACAGCGGCCAACACCGGGGAGCTGTTTTTT
-	TRBV29-1	TRBJ1-4	-	CSVALYREATNEKLFF	TGCAGCGTTGCCTTGTACCGGGAGGCAACTAATGAAAAACTGTTTTTT
-	TRBV4-1	TRBJ1-4	-	CASSQDWVGTGEKLFF	TGCGCCAGCAGCCAAGATTGGGTGGGCACTGGTGAAAAACTGTTTTTT
TRBD1	TRBV5-1	TRBJ2-6	once	CASSRDSLTGANVLTF	TGCGCCAGCAGCCGGGACAGTTTGACTGGGGCCAACGTCCTGACTTTC
-	TRBV4-3	TRBJ2-3	-	CASSQDLSGASDTQYF	TGCGCCAGCAGCCAAGATCTTTCTGGGGCATCAGATACGCAGTATTTT
-	TRBV18	TRBJ1-1	many	CASSPHDIGGTEAFF	TGTGCCAGCTCACCACACGATATCGGGGGCACTGAAGCTTTCTTT
-	TRBV6-5	TRBJ2-1	-	CASTPGYLPNEQFF	TGTGCCAGCACGCCGGGGTATCTCCCCAATGAGCAGTTCTTC
-	TRBV5-8	TRBJ2-7	-	CASRKWGSTYEQYF	TGTGCCAGCAGGAAGTGGGGCAGCACCTACGAGCAGTACTTC
TRBD1	TRBV30	TRBJ2-1	-	CAWSEGQGKYNEQFF	TGTGCCTGGAGCGAGGGACAGGGAAAGTACAATGAGCAGTTCTTC
TRBD2	TRBV6-1	TRBJ2-1	once	CASSEDRTSGSGYNEQFF	TGTGCCAGCAGTGAGGACAGGACTAGCGGGAGTGGTTACAATGAGCAGTTCTTC
TRBD1	TRBV5-1	TRBJ2-3	once	CASSLAETGGGNTQYF	TGCGCCAGCAGCTTGGCAGAGACAGGGGGAGGGAATACGCAGTATTTT
TRBD1	TRBV2	TRBJ1-1	-	CASRPDRVNTEAFF	TGTGCCAGCAGACCGGACAGGGTGAACACTGAAGCTTTCTTT
TRBD1	TRBV6-1	TRBJ1-5	-	CASSEGTGANRPQHF	TGTGCCAGCAGTGAAGGGACAGGGGCGAATCGGCCCCAGCATTTT
-	TRBV11-1	TRBJ1-1	-	CASSLAGANTEAFF	TGTGCCAGCAGCTTAGCGGGAGCGAACACTGAAGCTTTCTTT
-	TRBV28	TRBJ2-3	-	CASSARTDTQYF	TGTGCCAGCAGTGCGCGCACAGATACGCAGTATTTT
TRBD2	TRBV7-8	TRBJ2-7	-	CASSLRGREAGEQYF	TGTGCCAGCAGCTTGCGCGGGAGGGAGGCGGGGGAGCAGTACTTC
-	TRBV29-1	TRBJ2-1	-	CSVEGRYNEQFF	TGCAGCGTTGAGGGGCGGTACAATGAGCAGTTCTTC
-	TRBV5-1	TRBJ2-5	-	CASSETGSQETQYF	TGCGCCAGCTCGGAGACAGGCTCCCAAGAGACCCAGTACTTC
-	TRBV5-1	TRBJ1-2	few	CASSLRGNYGYTF	TGCGCCAGCAGCTTGAGGGGGAACTATGGCTACACCTTC
TRBD1	TRBV5-1	TRBJ1-1	-	CASSLRTGDNTEAFF	TGCGCCAGCAGCCTACGGACAGGAGATAACACTGAAGCTTTCTTT
-	TRBV6-2/TRBV6-3	TRBJ2-5	-	CASSWRPGHRQETQYF	TGTGCCAGCAGTTGGAGACCGGGACACCGGCAAGAGACCCAGTACTTC
-	TRBV5-1	TRBJ2-5	-	CASSLGVKEVAGSQYF	TGCGCCAGCAGCTTGGGTGTGAAGGAGGTGGCTGGGTCCCAGTACTTC
TRBD2	TRBV11-3	TRBJ2-2	-	CASSLGLAGLTGELFF	TGTGCCAGCAGCTTAGGCCTAGCGGGTCTCACCGGGGAGCTGTTTTTT
TRBD2	TRBV5-6	TRBJ2-1	-	CASSWGLAGGPYNEQFF	TGTGCCAGCAGCTGGGGACTAGCGGGAGGGCCCTACAATGAGCAGTTCTTC
-	TRBV27	TRBJ1-1	few	CASSLAKLF	TGTGCCAGCAGTTTAGCGAAATTATTT
TRBD1	TRBV9	TRBJ1-1	-	CASSFGQGGTEAFF	TGTGCCAGCAGCTTCGGACAGGGTGGCACTGAAGCTTTCTTT
TRBD2	TRBV2	TRBJ2-5	-	CASKAGREETQYF	TGTGCCAGCAAGGCAGGGAGGGAAGAGACCCAGTACTTC
-	TRBV30	TRBJ1-1	-	CAWFTGFKDTEAFF	TGTGCCTGGTTTACGGGTTTTAAAGACACTGAAGCTTTCTTT
TRBD1	TRBV28	TRBJ1-1	once	CASSLLGQMYEAFF	TGTGCCAGCAGTTTATTGGGACAGATGTATGAAGCTTTCTTT
TRBD1	TRBV5-4	TRBJ2-1	-	CASSRRDRVVDNEQFF	TGTGCCAGCAGCCGGCGGGACAGGGTTGTGGACAATGAGCAGTTCTTC